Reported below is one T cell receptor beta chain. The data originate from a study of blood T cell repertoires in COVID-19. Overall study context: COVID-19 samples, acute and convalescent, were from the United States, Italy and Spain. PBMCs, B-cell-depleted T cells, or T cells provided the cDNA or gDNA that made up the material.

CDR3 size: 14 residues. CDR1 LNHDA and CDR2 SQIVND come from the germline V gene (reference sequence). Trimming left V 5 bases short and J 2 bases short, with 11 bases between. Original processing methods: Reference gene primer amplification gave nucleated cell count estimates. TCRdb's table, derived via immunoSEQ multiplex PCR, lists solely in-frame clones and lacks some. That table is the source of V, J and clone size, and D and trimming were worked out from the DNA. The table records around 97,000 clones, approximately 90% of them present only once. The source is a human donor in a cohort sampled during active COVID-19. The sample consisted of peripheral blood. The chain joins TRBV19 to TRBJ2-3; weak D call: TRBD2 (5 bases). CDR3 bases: TGTGCCAGTAGTCCCGGACTGTACACAGATACGCAGTATTTT. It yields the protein CASSPGLYTDTQYF.